This T cell receptor beta chain was found in a study of T cells in Graves' hyperthyroidism and ophthalmopathy. Amplification of TCR beta CDR3 regions was performed using RNA transcripts as template. TCR CDR3 regions were first amplified by RT-PCR with HTBI primers. TCRdb independently ran MiXCR on the multiplex PCR reads; one entry per CDR3 protein. The sample contains about 600,000 distinct CDR3 sequences, around 15% of which appear only once. This clonotype came up a few times. Germline V gene lookup returns CDR1 SQVTM and CDR2 ANQGSEA. The V gene end was trimmed by 7 bases and the J gene end by 7 bases; junction bases not matched to a gene: 16. The CDR3 spans 16 residues.

The sample was blood. This clonotype originated in a woman aged 40 to 49 with Graves' ophthalmopathy. The chain couples TRBV29-1 to TRBJ2-4; 10 nucleotides align to TRBD1. CDR3 region: CSAGGGQGTLRNIQYF. CDR3 coding DNA: TGCAGCGCAGGAGGGGGACAGGGGACATTAAGGAACATTCAGTACTTC. The full variable domain, completed using reference TRBV29-1 and TRBJ2-4, is SAVISQKPSRDICQRGTSLTIQCQVDSQVTMMFWYRQQPGQSLTLIATANQGSEATYESGFVIDKFPISRPNLTFSTLTVSNMSPEDSSIYLCSAGGGQGTLRNIQYFGAGTRLSVL.